This T cell receptor beta chain is drawn from a study of cytomegalovirus exposure and HLA in healthy donors. Background on the study: From donors who were HLA-typed, an early data release held 75 million to 85 million unique TCRs. The study, taken as a whole, reports: Analyses of presence/absence relied on an assumption of roughly uniform sequencing depth across donors. Listed as cytomegalovirus-associated were 150 or so TCR beta chains.

This PCR relied on a set of 60 Vbeta primers and 13 Jbeta primers. In the original processing: Later, an analysis found 80 million or so unique TCR beta chains, and around 12 million of these were shared. Assay: immunoSEQ multiplex PCR; the TCRdb copy retains only in-frame clones and omits some. V and J calls plus clone size are reproduced from that table; the DNA served to infer D and trimming. The sample consists of almost 200,000 clones, roughly four fifths of them appearing once. CDR1 and CDR2 from the germline V gene are SGHRS and YFSETQ. The CDR3 has 15 amino acids. Between the trimmed V and J ends, which lost 0 bases and 4 bases, there was a span of 14 bases. To note about this clone: Its cognate antigen is unknown.

Sequenced: PBMCs. This sequence joins TRBV5-1 and TRBJ2-7; D not certain. This TCR came from a man aged 30 to 45 in good health and CMV-seronegative. The CDR3 DNA sequence: TGCGCCAGCAGCTTGGACCTTGGCGGAGTATACGAGCAGTACTTC. Protein sequence: CASSLDLGGVYEQYF.